This T cell receptor beta chain was observed in a study of cytomegalovirus exposure and HLA in healthy donors. The PCR ran on 60 Vbeta and 13 Jbeta primers. Produced via immunoSEQ multiplex PCR; TCRdb's table is partial and in-frame only. The table has some 67,000 clones, around 80% seen once. Study-wide results and caveats: Roughly uniform sequencing depth across donors was assumed, possibly incorrectly.

In the case of this clone: What it binds is unknown.

CDR3 length equals 13 residues. The ends were cut back, 6 bases at V and 5 bases at J, with 14 bases in the middle. The germline gives CDR1 SGHRS, CDR2 YFSETQ. The specimen sequenced was PBMCs. The chain joins TRBV5-1 to TRBJ2-5; TRBD2 might be the D (5 bases). The TCR sequence derives from a man in his forties or fifties in good health and CMV-seronegative. The chain's CDR3 is CASTRGYGETQYF. The DNA of the CDR3 is TGCGCCAGCACGCGAGGGTATGGGGAGACCCAGTACTTC.